The 17 T cell receptor beta chains below were found in one sample sequenced in a study of cytomegalovirus exposure and HLA in healthy donors. Researchers ran the PCR with 60 Vbeta and 13 Jbeta primers. Libraries were prepared by immunoSEQ multiplex PCR; TCRdb keeps only in-frame clonotypes and omits some of them. The profile shows around 200,000 clones, roughly 73% of them singletons. The specimen sequenced was PBMCs. The origin of the receptors is a female donor in good health and CMV-seronegative.

For the CDR3, the DNA is TGTGCCAGCAGCGGACAGGGCATTGCGTACAATGAGCAGTTCTTC. It is translated as CASSGQGIAYNEQFF. The rearrangement uses TRBV5-4 and TRBJ2-1; 8 bases map to TRBD1. Germline assignment: CDR1 SGHNT and CDR2 YYREEE (reference sequence). The CDR3 has 15 residues. V shed 4 bases, J shed 4 bases, and the junction held 7 bases outside the gene matches.

The V call is TRBV30, the J call TRBJ1-1; D perhaps matches TRBD1 (6 bases). With 7 bases removed from V and 4 bases from J, the gap between germline ends came to 16 bases. The CDR3 loop spans 13 amino acids. Looked up from germline, CDR1 is GTSNPN and CDR2 is SVGIG (reference sequence). The CDR3 nucleotides read TGTGCCTTGGCACAGGGATCATCCACTGAAGCTTTCTTT. Translation gives CALAQGSSTEAFF.

V is TRBV9 and J is TRBJ2-5; 10 positions match TRBD2. The CDR3 is made up of 17 amino acids. Germline CDR1 is SGDLS and CDR2 is YYNGEE. The V segment lost 4 bases and the J segment 2 bases; nucleotides outside the gene matches: 11. The CDR3: CASSPRASGSPQETQYF. Here the CDR3 DNA reads TGTGCCAGCAGCCCCCGTGCTAGCGGGAGTCCTCAAGAGACCCAGTACTTC.

The V call is TRBV10-3, the J call TRBJ2-1, with 11 bases fitting TRBD2. J lost 4 bases, V lost 2 bases, and 7 bases had no gene match. This CDR3 is built from 17 residues. From germline, CDR1 is ENHRY and CDR2 SYGVKD. CDR3 in amino acids: CAISEETSGIFYNEQFF. DNA of the CDR3: TGTGCCATCAGTGAGGAGACTAGCGGGATATTTTACAATGAGCAGTTCTTC.

This clone has only one observation. The rearrangement links TRBV9 to TRBJ1-1; D is undetermined. The V and J ends lost 0 bases and 6 bases respectively, with 12 bases between them. This CDR3 has 14 amino acids. Germline-derived CDR1 and CDR2 are SGDLS and YYNGEE. CDR3 sequence (DNA): TGTGCCAGCAGCGTAGCCTTGGCTACAGCTGAAGCTTTCTTT. Translated, it gives CASSVALATAEAFF.

Points on this clone: Distinct nucleotide sequences in the sample also encode this CDR3. The rearrangement joins TRBV5-6 to TRBJ1-2; D call uncertain. In germline, CDR1 is SGHDT, CDR2 YYEEEE. V was trimmed by 0 bases and J by 3 bases, leaving 6 bases between them. This CDR3 spans 13 amino acids. The CDR3 loop reads CASSLDRYYGYTF. The CDR3 region has the DNA TGTGCCAGCAGCTTGGACAGATACTATGGCTACACCTTC.

This clone was seen only a few times. The genes are TRBV10-3 and TRBJ2-3; TRBD1 aligns across 9 bases. CDR1 and CDR2 from the germline V gene are ENHRY and SYGVKD. V gave up 10 bases and J gave up 1 base; unmatched junction bases: 6. The CDR3 loop spans 14 amino acids. CDR3 protein: CANRGDRGTDTQYF. The CDR3 DNA sequence: TGTGCCAATCGGGGGGACAGGGGCACAGATACGCAGTATTTT.

This clone has a handful of counts. The chain employs TRBV10-3 and TRBJ2-3; 9 positions match TRBD2. The V gene end was trimmed by 6 bases and the J gene end by 4 bases; junction bases not matched to a gene: 8. This CDR3 has 15 residues. Germline assignment: CDR1 ENHRY and CDR2 SYGVKD. The CDR3 spells CAISEGGGGADTQYF. The CDR3 DNA reads TGTGCCATCAGCGAGGGCGGGGGGGGCGCAGATACGCAGTATTTT.

This chain joins TRBV19 and TRBJ1-2; D is possibly TRBD1 (6 bases). V was trimmed by 8 bases and J by 3 bases, leaving 16 bases between them. Germline CDR1 is LNHDA and CDR2 is SQIVND (reference sequence). This CDR3 comprises 14 residues. The CDR3 coding sequence is TGTGCCAGTTCACACAACAGGGTTTACTATGGCTACACCTTC. It encodes CASSHNRVYYGYTF.

The chain recombines TRBV6-5 with TRBJ2-7; D possibly corresponds to TRBD1 (8 bases). Germline lookup yields CDR1 MNHEY and CDR2 SVGAGI. The CDR3 contains 16 residues. Deletions cut 0 bases from V and 3 bases from J, with 15 bases between. The CDR3 nucleotides read TGTGCCAGCAGTTACTCGAGTACAGGGGGGGTCTACGAGCAGTACTTC. Encoded protein: CASSYSSTGGVYEQYF.

V is TRBV7-9 and J is TRBJ2-7, with D possibly matching TRBD2 (5 bases). Germline V CDR1 and CDR2: SEHNR, FQNEAQ (reference sequence). V lost 2 bases to trimming and J lost 8 bases, with 7 bases between them. CDR3 size: 11 residues. CDR3 sequence reads: CASSLREQQYF. The CDR3 DNA sequence: TGTGCCAGCAGCTTAAGGGAGCAGCAGTACTTC.

V is TRBV7-9 and J is TRBJ2-5, with 10 bases fitting TRBD1. Per the germline V gene, CDR1 is SEHNR and CDR2 is FQNEAQ (reference sequence). The CDR3 is 15 residues long. The junction had 9 bases not matched to a gene; V was cut back by 6 bases and J by 5 bases. The CDR3 spells CASRPPGTGVETQYF. CDR3 nucleotides: TGTGCCAGCAGGCCCCCCGGGACAGGGGTCGAGACCCAGTACTTC.

The chain combines TRBV28 with TRBJ2-7; D perhaps matches TRBD1 (6 bases). The CDR3 is 15 residues long. Germline V lookup: CDR1 MDHEN, CDR2 SYDVKM. Trimming took off 1 base at V and 2 bases at J, with 12 bases between the two ends. The CDR3 sequence: CASSLSGQITYEQYF. For the CDR3, the DNA is TGTGCCAGCAGTTTATCTGGACAGATTACCTACGAGCAGTACTTC.

The chain recombines TRBV19 with TRBJ1-6; no firm D call. V was shortened by 5 bases and J by 3 bases, with 14 bases between the two germline ends. Germline loops: CDR1 LNHDA, CDR2 SQIVND (reference sequence). The CDR3 runs to 16 residues. CDR3 amino acids: CASSVGIASYNSPLHF. Written as DNA, the CDR3 is TGTGCCAGTAGTGTCGGGATTGCGAGCTATAATTCACCCCTCCACTTT.

This chain connects TRBV28 to TRBJ2-1; a weak D match, TRBD1 (7 bases). V lost 3 bases, J lost 4 bases, and 22 bases lay in between. This CDR3 spans 18 amino acids. Germline assignment: CDR1 MDHEN and CDR2 SYDVKM. The CDR3 sequence: CASSFPSGGDGRYNEQFF. As DNA, the CDR3 is TGTGCCAGCAGTTTTCCGTCAGGGGGAGACGGGAGATACAATGAGCAGTTCTTC.

V and J are TRBV19 and TRBJ2-2, with unresolved D. This CDR3 is 11 amino acids long. Trimming removed 4 bases from V and 6 bases from J, with 3 bases in between. Per the germline V gene, CDR1 is LNHDA and CDR2 is SQIVND (reference sequence). CDR3 amino acids: CASSTAGELFF. The CDR3 coding sequence is TGTGCCAGTAGTACGGCCGGGGAGCTGTTTTTT.

The V and J genes are TRBV4-2 and TRBJ2-7; no reliable D call. The CDR3 spans 15 residues. In germline, CDR1 is LGHNA, CDR2 YNFKEQ. V lost 1 base and J lost 0, with 10 bases in between. CDR3 DNA sequence: TGTGCCAGCAGCCAAGTTGGAGAGAGCTCCTACGAGCAGTACTTC. This sequence encodes CASSQVGESSYEQYF.